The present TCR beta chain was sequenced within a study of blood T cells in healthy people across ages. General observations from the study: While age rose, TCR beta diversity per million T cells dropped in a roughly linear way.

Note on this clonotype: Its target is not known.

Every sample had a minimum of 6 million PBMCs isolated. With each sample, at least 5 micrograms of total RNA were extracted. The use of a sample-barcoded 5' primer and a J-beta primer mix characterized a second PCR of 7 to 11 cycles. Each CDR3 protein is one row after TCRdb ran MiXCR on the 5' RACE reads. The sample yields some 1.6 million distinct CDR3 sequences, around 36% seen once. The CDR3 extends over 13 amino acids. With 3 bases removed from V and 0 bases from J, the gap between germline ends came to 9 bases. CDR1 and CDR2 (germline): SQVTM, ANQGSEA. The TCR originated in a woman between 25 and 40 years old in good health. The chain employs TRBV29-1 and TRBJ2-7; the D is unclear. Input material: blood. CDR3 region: CSVDRAGSYEQYF. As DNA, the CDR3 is TGCAGCGTTGACCGGGCAGGCTCCTACGAGCAGTACTTC.